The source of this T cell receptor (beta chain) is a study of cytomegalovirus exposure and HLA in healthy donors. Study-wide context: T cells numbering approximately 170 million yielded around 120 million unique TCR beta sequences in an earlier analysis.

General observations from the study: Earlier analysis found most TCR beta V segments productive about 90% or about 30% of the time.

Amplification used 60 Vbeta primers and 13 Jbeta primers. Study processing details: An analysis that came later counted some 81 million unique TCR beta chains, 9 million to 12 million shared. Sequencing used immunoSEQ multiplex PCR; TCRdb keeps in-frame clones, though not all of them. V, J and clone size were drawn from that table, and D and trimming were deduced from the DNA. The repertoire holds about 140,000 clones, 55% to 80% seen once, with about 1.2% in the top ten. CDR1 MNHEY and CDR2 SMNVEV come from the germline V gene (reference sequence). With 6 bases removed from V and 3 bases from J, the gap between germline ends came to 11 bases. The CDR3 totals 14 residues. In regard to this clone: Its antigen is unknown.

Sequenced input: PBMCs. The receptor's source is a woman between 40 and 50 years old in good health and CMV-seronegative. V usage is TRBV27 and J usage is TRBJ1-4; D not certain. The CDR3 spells CASRRGRANEKLFF. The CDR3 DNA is TGTGCCAGCAGGCGGGGTCGGGCTAATGAAAAACTGTTTTTT.